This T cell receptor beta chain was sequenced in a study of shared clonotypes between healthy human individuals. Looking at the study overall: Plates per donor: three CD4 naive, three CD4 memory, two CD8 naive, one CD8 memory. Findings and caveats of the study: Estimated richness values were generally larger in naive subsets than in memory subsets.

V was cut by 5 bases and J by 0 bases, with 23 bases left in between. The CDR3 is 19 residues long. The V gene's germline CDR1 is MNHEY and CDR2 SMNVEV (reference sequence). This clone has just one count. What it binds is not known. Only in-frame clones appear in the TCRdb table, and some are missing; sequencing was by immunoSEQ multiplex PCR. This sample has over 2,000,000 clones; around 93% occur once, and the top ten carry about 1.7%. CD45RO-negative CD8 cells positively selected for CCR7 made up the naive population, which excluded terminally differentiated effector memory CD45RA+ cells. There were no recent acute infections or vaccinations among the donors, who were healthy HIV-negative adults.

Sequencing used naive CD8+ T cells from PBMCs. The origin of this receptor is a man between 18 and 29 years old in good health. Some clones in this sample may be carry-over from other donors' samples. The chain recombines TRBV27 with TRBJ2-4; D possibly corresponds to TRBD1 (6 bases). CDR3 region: CASSALQGPRPIAKNIQYF. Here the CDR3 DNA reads TGTGCCAGCAGTGCCCTACAGGGTCCCCGACCCATAGCCAAAAACATTCAGTACTTC.